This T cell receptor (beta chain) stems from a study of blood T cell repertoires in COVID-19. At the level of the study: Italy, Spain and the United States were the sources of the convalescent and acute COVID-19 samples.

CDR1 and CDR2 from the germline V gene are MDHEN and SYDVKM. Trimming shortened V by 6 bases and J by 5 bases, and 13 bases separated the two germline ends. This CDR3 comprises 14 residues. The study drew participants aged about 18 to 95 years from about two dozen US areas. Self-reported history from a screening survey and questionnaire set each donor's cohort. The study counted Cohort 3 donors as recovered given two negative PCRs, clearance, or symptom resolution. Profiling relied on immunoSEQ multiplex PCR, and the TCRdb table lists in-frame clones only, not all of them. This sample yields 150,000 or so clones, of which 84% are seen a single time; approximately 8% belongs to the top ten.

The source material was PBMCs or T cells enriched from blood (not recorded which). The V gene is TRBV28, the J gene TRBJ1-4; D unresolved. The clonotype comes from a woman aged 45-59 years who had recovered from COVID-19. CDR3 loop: CASSPGGLNEKLFF. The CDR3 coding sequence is TGTGCCAGCAGCCCAGGAGGATTAAATGAAAAACTGTTTTTT.